The next 26 T cell receptor beta chains were all read from a single sample in a study of technical replicates of blood from several donors. Libraries were prepared by immunoSEQ multiplex PCR; TCRdb keeps only in-frame clonotypes and omits some of them. The table lists around 16,000 clones, approximately 80% of them singletons, with 9.5% to 13% in the top ten. Sequenced: PBMCs. These receptor sequences come from a human donor in good health. Some clones in this sample may be carry-over from other donors' samples.

This clone was detected once. The chain combines TRBV18 with TRBJ2-7; maybe TRBD1 (5 bases). Germline CDR1 and CDR2: KGHSH and LQKENI. The CDR3 is 15 amino acids. The V end was cut by 3 bases, the J end by 0 bases, with 12 bases between. CDR3 in amino acids: CASSPPQGRSYEQYF. The CDR3 DNA sequence: TGTGCCAGCTCACCCCCCCAGGGCCGCTCCTACGAGCAGTACTTC.

With respect to this clone: A read error may produce the germline difference seen at one junction end. The chain joins TRBV6-1 to TRBJ2-3; D is perhaps TRBD2 (5 bases). There are 11 residues in the CDR3. The V gene's germline CDR1 is MNHNS and CDR2 SASEGT. The CDR3 reads CASARENTQYF. For the CDR3, the DNA is TGTGCCAGTGCTCGGGAAAATACTCAGTATTTT.

Points on this clone: Other nucleotide sequences from this sample produce the same CDR3. The CDR3 DNA follows: TGCGCCAGCAGCTCCCGACTAGCGGGAGGGGCAGATACGCAGTATTTT. It is translated as CASSSRLAGGADTQYF. This chain links TRBV5-1 with TRBJ2-3; 14 bases agree with TRBD2. CDR3 length equals 16 residues. Germline CDR1 SGHRS, CDR2 YFSETQ. With V trimmed by 3 bases and J by 4 bases, 4 bases remained unmatched.

This rearrangement joins TRBV9 to TRBJ2-3, with 8 bases aligning to TRBD2. Germline CDR1 and CDR2: SGDLS and YYNGEE. The CDR3 sequence is 20 residues long. V was pared by 4 bases and J by 0 bases, with 19 bases of the junction left unmatched. CDR3: CASSFRGWTSRYTSTDTQYF. The CDR3 nucleotides are TGTGCCAGCAGCTTTAGGGGATGGACTAGCCGATACACTAGCACAGATACGCAGTATTTT.

The gene calls are TRBV5-1 and TRBJ1-4, with D tentatively TRBD1 (5 bases). The CDR3 runs 16 residues. Trimming removed 3 bases from V and 5 bases from J, with 17 bases in between. Germline V gene sequence: CDR1 SGHRS, CDR2 YFSETQ. The CDR3 DNA reads TGCGCCAGCAGCTATTCCCCCCCAGACAGCAATGAAAAACTGTTTTTT. Protein product: CASSYSPPDSNEKLFF.

This chain joins TRBV6-1 and TRBJ1-1, with 10 bases that match TRBD1. The CDR3 has 14 amino acids. Germline values: CDR1 MNHNS, CDR2 SASEGT. Trimming took 3 bases from V and 12 from J; bases not matched to a gene: 10. CDR3 amino acids: CASSDGRQGAGTFF. The CDR3 DNA follows: TGTGCCAGCAGTGATGGGAGACAGGGGGCCGGGACTTTCTTT.

The chain has TRBV5-5 and TRBJ2-7, with 12 bases that match TRBD2. The CDR3 sequence is 16 residues long. From germline, CDR1 is SGHKS and CDR2 YYEKEE (reference sequence). J was trimmed by 2 bases and V by 4 bases; bases with no gene match: 7. The CDR3 DNA reads as TGTGCCAGCAGCCGGGGACTAGCGGGTTCCACCTACGAGCAGTACTTC. Residues: CASSRGLAGSTYEQYF. The full variable domain, completed using reference TRBV5-5 and TRBJ2-7, is DAGVTQSPTHLIKTRGQQVTLRCSPISGHKSVSWYQQVLGQGPQFIFQYYEKEERGRGNFPDRFSARQFPNYSSELNVNALLLGDSALYLCASSRGLAGSTYEQYFGPGTRLTVT.

The chain carries TRBV14 and TRBJ1-1; no reliable D call. V lost 0 bases to trimming and J lost 0 bases, with 14 bases between them. There are 17 residues in the CDR3. CDR1 is SGHDN, CDR2 FVKESK, per germline. CDR3 DNA: TGTGCCAGCAGCCAAGACAGCGCGATTTATGTGAACACTGAAGCTTTCTTT. Residues: CASSQDSAIYVNTEAFF.

The chain combines TRBV4-1 with TRBJ2-7; 12 bases fit TRBD2. CDR3 length equals 19 residues. In germline, CDR1 is MGHRA, CDR2 YSYEKL. V shed 0 bases and J 5 bases; nucleotides not matched to a gene: 14. The CDR3 coding sequence is TGCGCCAGCAGCCAAGATCAGACTAGCGGGGGCCCAAGACGGCACGAGCAGTACTTC. Its translation: CASSQDQTSGGPRRHEQYF.

The gene calls are TRBV2 and TRBJ2-7; 10 nucleotides line up with TRBD2. The V gene end was trimmed by 7 bases and the J gene end by 5 bases; junction bases not matched to a gene: 11. The germline V gene has CDR1 SNHLY and CDR2 FYNNEI. The CDR3 is 15 residues long. The CDR3 nucleotides are TGTGCCAGCATTTCGAGCACTAGCGGGATGAACGAGCAGTACTTC. Protein sequence: CASISSTSGMNEQYF. The variable domain in full, with the rest retrieved from reference TRBV2 and TRBJ2-7, is EPEVTQTPSHQVTQMGQEVILRCVPISNHLYFYWYRQILGQKVEFLVSFYNNEISEKSEIFDDQFSVERPDGSNFTLKIRSTKLEDSAMYFCASISSTSGMNEQYFGPGTRLTVT.

This clone was observed once. The genes are TRBV29-1 and TRBJ1-2; 8 bases are a match to TRBD1. V was clipped by 6 bases and J by 0 bases; unmatched bases: 9. CDR1 and CDR2 (germline): SQVTM, ANQGSEA. This CDR3 is built from 15 residues. CDR3 nucleotide sequence: TGCAGCGTGAGGGAACAGGGGGTCTCTAACTATGGCTACACCTTC. Translated: CSVREQGVSNYGYTF.

The V and J genes are TRBV6-5 and TRBJ2-1, with TRBD1 matching 7 bases. Trimming removed 6 bases from V and 10 bases from J; junction bases left unmatched: 12. This CDR3 has 14 amino acids. Germline CDR1 reads MNHEY; CDR2 reads SVGAGI. As DNA, the CDR3 is TGTGCCAGCAGGGGGCCTAGCCGCAGGGGGGAGCAGTTCTTC. This translates into CASRGPSRRGEQFF.

The chain combines TRBV19 with TRBJ2-5, with TRBD2 matching 13 bases. The germline V gene has CDR1 LNHDA and CDR2 SQIVND (reference sequence). This CDR3 has 15 residues. V lost 4 bases to trimming and J lost 5 bases; unmatched junction nucleotides: 4. Written as DNA, the CDR3 is TGTGCCAGTAGTAGACTAGCGGGAGGAGGCGAGACCCAGTACTTC. It encodes CASSRLAGGGETQYF.

The chain is built from TRBV28 and TRBJ1-3; 8 bases are shared with TRBD1. Germline V gives CDR1 MDHEN, CDR2 SYDVKM. The trim removed 6 bases at V and 1 base at J, leaving 8 bases unmatched. This CDR3 comprises 16 residues. The CDR3: CASRGPGQVSGNTIYF. The CDR3 coding sequence is TGTGCCAGCAGGGGTCCGGGACAGGTGTCTGGAAACACCATATATTTT.

This chain uses TRBV5-1 with TRBJ2-1; no reliable D call. The CDR3 totals 15 residues. Germline V gene data show CDR1 as SGHRS and CDR2 as YFSETQ. V was cut by 4 bases and J by 0 bases, with 11 bases left in between. This chain's CDR3 is CASSPTSSSYNEQFF. CDR3 nucleotides: TGCGCCAGCAGCCCGACAAGTAGCTCCTACAATGAGCAGTTCTTC.

V gene TRBV28 combines with J gene TRBJ2-3; D unclear. V was pared by 3 bases and J by 0 bases, with 7 bases between. Germline V gene lookup returns CDR1 MDHEN and CDR2 SYDVKM. CDR3 length equals 14 residues. The CDR3 loop is CASSFDISTDTQYF. The CDR3 nucleotides are TGTGCCAGCAGTTTCGACATCAGCACAGATACGCAGTATTTT.

The chain is built from TRBV30 and TRBJ2-7; unclear D gene. The germline V gene has CDR1 GTSNPN and CDR2 SVGIG (reference sequence). This CDR3 region has 12 residues. Trimming left V 2 bases short and J 7 bases short, with 12 bases between. The CDR3 coding sequence is TGTGCCTGGAGTACTTCTTCAAGAGAGCAGTACTTC. This translates into CAWSTSSREQYF.

V is TRBV21-1 and J is TRBJ2-2; TRBD2 is taken as the D call from the table, unchecked against the DNA. TRBV21-1 is labeled a pseudogene. The CDR3 extends over 16 amino acids. The CDR3 loop is CASSHRSGREAGELFF. CDR3 coding DNA: TGTGCCAGCAGTCACAGAAGCGGGAGGGAAGCGGGGGAGCTGTTTTTT.

This sequence joins TRBV10-3 and TRBJ2-7, with TRBD1 as a possible D gene (6 bases). The V end lost 8 bases, the J end lost 7 bases, and 21 bases lay between the germline ends. Per germline, CDR1 ENHRY and CDR2 SYGVKD. The CDR3 has 14 amino acids. As DNA, the CDR3 is TGTGCCATCGAGGGGGACGCCGATTGGGGAGAGCAGTACTTC. This encodes CAIEGDADWGEQYF.

J is TRBJ1-2 and V is TRBV2, with 8 bases lining up with TRBD1. The V and J ends lost 5 bases and 7 bases, in that order; junction bases with no gene match: 3. This CDR3 region has 12 residues. The V gene's germline CDR1 is SNHLY and CDR2 FYNNEI. The CDR3 region has the DNA TGTGCCAGCAGTCGAGACAGGGGTGGCTACACCTTC. It is translated as CASSRDRGGYTF.

The V gene is TRBV6-5, the J gene TRBJ2-1; D not certain. From germline, CDR1 is MNHEY and CDR2 SVGAGI. This CDR3 comprises 15 residues. Deletions cut 8 bases from V and 4 bases from J, with 18 bases between. CDR3 sequence (DNA): TGTGCCAGCCGCCTACGGGTATCGGCTTACAATGAGCAGTTCTTC. This gives the protein CASRLRVSAYNEQFF.

This clone was picked up one time. V is TRBV11-3 and J is TRBJ2-1; 10 bases fit TRBD1. The CDR3 loop spans 15 amino acids. J was trimmed by 6 bases and V by 6 bases; bases with no gene match: 8. The germline V gene encodes CDR1 SGHNT and CDR2 YENEEA. CDR3 DNA sequence: TGTGCCAGCAGTACCGGGACAGGGGTGTTCAATGAGCAGTTCTTC. Translation gives CASSTGTGVFNEQFF.

This chain joins TRBV19 and TRBJ2-3; D possibly corresponds to TRBD2 (5 bases). The CDR3 runs to 14 residues. V shed 5 bases and J shed 6 bases, with 15 bases lying between them. Germline-derived CDR1 and CDR2 are LNHDA and SQIVND (reference sequence). CDR3 bases: TGTGCCAGTAGTCGGGCGGGTTTGGTGGATACGCAGTATTTT. Translation: CASSRAGLVDTQYF.

A few counts support this clone. V and J are TRBV7-6 and TRBJ1-1; no reliable D call. Germline CDR1 reads SGHVS; CDR2 reads FNYEAQ. The CDR3 sequence is 13 residues long. The V gene lost 2 bases and the J gene lost 1 base, with 5 bases spanning the gap. The CDR3 coding sequence is TGTGCCAGCAGCTTATCTAAGAACACTGAAGCTTTCTTT. Protein product: CASSLSKNTEAFF.

V gene TRBV2 combines with J gene TRBJ2-2; D gene ambiguous. V lost 5 bases and J 0 bases, leaving 7 bases between the germline ends. The germline V gene has CDR1 SNHLY and CDR2 FYNNEI. The CDR3 extends over 14 amino acids. As DNA, the CDR3 is TGTGCCAGCAGTAGCAGCGCGAACACCGGGGAGCTGTTTTTT. Translated: CASSSSANTGELFF. Based on the CDR3 plus reference TRBV2 and TRBJ2-2, the full variable domain is EPEVTQTPSHQVTQMGQEVILRCVPISNHLYFYWYRQILGQKVEFLVSFYNNEISEKSEIFDDQFSVERPDGSNFTLKIRSTKLEDSAMYFCASSSSANTGELFFGEGSRLTVL.

The gene calls are TRBV4-3 and TRBJ2-5; 10 nucleotides line up with TRBD2. CDR3 length equals 18 residues. CDR1 and CDR2 (germline): LGHNA, YSLEER. Losses at the gene ends were 0 bases for V and 5 bases for J; bases not matched to a gene: 12. The CDR3 bases are TGCGCCAGCAGCCAAGATGAGTCTAGCGGGAGAAGGGTCGAGACCCAGTACTTC. Amino acid sequence: CASSQDESSGRRVETQYF.